This T cell receptor beta chain was recovered during a study of identical twins' blood T cells. Study-level findings and limits: Abundant TCRbeta CDR3s overlapped more between twins than with unrelated donors. Mainly, cloneset size products determined shared clonotypes, twins included.

Sample barcodes were added at both library ends during cDNA synthesis. TCRdb fed the 5' RACE reads into MiXCR, producing one record per CDR3 protein. The table lists roughly 340,000 distinct CDR3 sequences, roughly 31% of them singletons. This clonotype was observed at least ten times. Its target is not known. The three twin pairs were reared together, likely meeting the same infections. This sequence was found in a woman aged 18-49 years in good health. Sequences were obtained from PBMCs.

The CDR3 bases are TGCAGCGCAAACTCGCGTACGAACACTGAAGCTTTCTTT. Translating gives CSANSRTNTEAFF. The rearrangement joins TRBV29-1 to TRBJ1-1; no reliable D call. Germline assignment: CDR1 SQVTM and CDR2 ANQGSEA. Trimming shortened V by 7 bases and J by 1 base, and 13 bases separated the two germline ends. The CDR3 sequence is 13 residues long.